The 24 T cell receptor beta chains given below trace back to one sample, sequenced in a study of blood T cell repertoires in COVID-19. Sequencing used immunoSEQ multiplex PCR; TCRdb keeps in-frame clones, though not all of them. The data contain tens of thousands of clones, roughly 91% of them singletons. Sequencing was carried out using peripheral blood. These TCRs come from a human donor in a cohort sampled during active COVID-19.

The V and J genes are TRBV27 and TRBJ2-2; no clear D gene. The V and J ends lost 6 bases and 1 base respectively, with 12 bases between them. This CDR3 spans 15 amino acids. Germline V gene data show CDR1 as MNHEY and CDR2 as SMNVEV (reference sequence). The chain's CDR3 is CASRAGNRNTGELFF. In DNA, the CDR3 is TGTGCCAGCAGAGCAGGTAACAGGAACACCGGGGAGCTGTTTTTT.

This CDR3 is CASSLSPGDTEAFF. In DNA, the CDR3 is TGTGCCAGCAGCTTGTCCCCAGGGGACACTGAAGCTTTCTTT. The rearrangement uses TRBV5-4 and TRBJ1-1; tentative D call: TRBD1 (6 bases). The CDR3 spans 14 residues. Germline V gives CDR1 SGHNT, CDR2 YYREEE (reference sequence). V was shortened by 1 base and J by 3 bases, with 10 bases between the two germline ends.

The V call is TRBV6-6, the J call TRBJ1-3, with no clear D. The CDR3 consists of 13 residues. CDR1 MNHNY and CDR2 SVGAGI come from the germline V gene (reference sequence). V was clipped by 10 bases and J by 0 bases, with 10 bases between them. The chain's CDR3 is CATAAPSGNTIYF. The CDR3 DNA sequence: TGTGCCACCGCGGCGCCCTCTGGAAACACCATATATTTT.

The V call is TRBV11-2, the J call TRBJ1-2, with D possibly being TRBD1 (5 bases). CDR3 length: 13 residues. V gave up 1 base and J gave up 13 bases, with 16 bases separating them. Germline V gene sequence: CDR1 SGHAT, CDR2 FQNNGV. In DNA form, the CDR3 reads TGTGCCAGCAGCTTAGGTTCAACAGGAGCTGGCACCTTC. It is translated as CASSLGSTGAGTF.

V is TRBV19 and J is TRBJ2-3, with 11 bases identical to TRBD2. V dropped 5 bases and J dropped 0; count of bases not matched to a gene: 4. The CDR3 extends over 16 amino acids. The germline gives CDR1 LNHDA, CDR2 SQIVND (reference sequence). Here the CDR3 DNA reads TGTGCCAGTAGTTTCCTAGCGGGAGGAAGCACAGATACGCAGTATTTT. Protein sequence: CASSFLAGGSTDTQYF.

V and J are TRBV9 and TRBJ2-3, with 12 nucleotides matching TRBD2. This CDR3 is built from 17 residues. Trimming took 0 bases from V and 3 from J; bases not matched to a gene: 5. Germline CDR1 reads SGDLS; CDR2 reads YYNGEE. CDR3 protein: CASSVGLAGGMTDTQYF. The CDR3 DNA reads as TGTGCCAGCAGCGTAGGGCTAGCGGGAGGGATGACAGATACGCAGTATTTT.

This sequence joins TRBV7-9 and TRBJ2-1, with D perhaps TRBD2 (5 bases). V was cut by 5 bases and J by 8 bases, with 13 bases left in between. The CDR3 loop spans 13 amino acids. CDR1 SEHNR and CDR2 FQNEAQ come from the germline V gene (reference sequence). In DNA form, the CDR3 reads TGTGCCAGCAGCGCCGGACTCCTGGATGAGCAGTTCTTC. Protein: CASSAGLLDEQFF.

The chain has TRBV19 and TRBJ1-5; D may be TRBD1 (5 bases). The germline V gene encodes CDR1 LNHDA and CDR2 SQIVND (reference sequence). The CDR3 extends over 15 amino acids. The germline V and J ends were trimmed by 2 bases and 7 bases, with 15 bases remaining between them. Here the CDR3 reads CASSISSRRGQPQHF. The CDR3 DNA follows: TGTGCCAGTAGTATAAGTTCGAGGAGGGGACAGCCCCAGCATTTT. The variable domain in full, with the rest retrieved from reference TRBV19 and TRBJ1-5, is DGGITQSPKYLFRKEGQNVTLSCEQNLNHDAMYWYRQDPGQGLRLIYYSQIVNDFQKGDIAEGYSVSREKKESFPLTVTSAQKNPTAFYLCASSISSRRGQPQHFGDGTRLSIL.

The gene calls are TRBV6-2 or TRBV6-3 and TRBJ1-1; TRBD1 agrees at 11 bases. Germline V gene sequence: CDR1 MNHEY, CDR2 SVGEGT. The CDR3 has 18 residues. Germline trimming cut 6 bases from V and 0 bases from J; bases unmatched to any gene: 12. The CDR3, as DNA: TGTGCCAGCAGCCATCCCTCCGGGACAGGGGGGTTGAACACTGAAGCTTTCTTT. This codes for CASSHPSGTGGLNTEAFF.

CDR3 in amino acids: CASSSSGRSSYEQYF. CDR3 nucleotide sequence: TGCGCCAGCAGCTCTAGCGGGCGGAGCTCCTACGAGCAGTACTTC. The chain employs TRBV5-1 and TRBJ2-7; 8 bases map to TRBD2. Per the germline V gene, CDR1 is SGHRS and CDR2 is YFSETQ. The V gene end was trimmed by 3 bases and the J gene end by 0 bases; junction bases not matched to a gene: 5. This CDR3 has 15 amino acids.

This chain joins TRBV19 and TRBJ2-3; 13 nucleotides line up with TRBD2. The germline CDR1 and CDR2 sequences are LNHDA and SQIVND (reference sequence). CDR3 length equals 16 residues. Trimming at V came to 3 bases and at J to 6 bases, leaving 6 bases not matched to a gene. CDR3 bases: TGTGCCAGTAGTATTGGACTAGCGGGAGTTTTGGATACGCAGTATTTT. This gives the protein CASSIGLAGVLDTQYF.

This chain joins TRBV2 and TRBJ2-1, with 15 bases fitting TRBD2. Germline CDR1 and CDR2: SNHLY and FYNNEI. The CDR3 is 15 amino acids. The V gene end was trimmed by 3 bases and the J gene end by 14 bases; junction bases not matched to a gene: 8. The CDR3 DNA reads as TGTGCCAGCAGTGATCGGACTAGCGGGAGGGCCATGGAGTTCTTC. Protein product: CASSDRTSGRAMEFF.

The chain joins TRBV6-1 to TRBJ1-2, with 9 positions matching TRBD1. Germline values: CDR1 MNHNS, CDR2 SASEGT. V was clipped by 3 bases and J by 6 bases; unmatched bases: 5. There are 14 residues in the CDR3. CDR3 amino acids: CASSEGDRADGYTF. CDR3 nucleotide sequence: TGTGCCAGCAGTGAGGGGGACAGGGCGGATGGCTACACCTTC.

A single count supports this clone. The chain has TRBV7-7 and TRBJ2-7; 8 nucleotides agree with TRBD1. V shed 5 bases and J 3 bases; nucleotides not matched to a gene: 12. This CDR3 is 16 amino acids long. Per the germline V gene, CDR1 is SSHAT and CDR2 is FNYEAQ (reference sequence). Written as DNA, the CDR3 is TGTGCCAGCAGCAACCGGGACAGGTCCTTCTTCTACGAGCAGTACTTC. Amino acids: CASSNRDRSFFYEQYF. Based on the CDR3 plus reference TRBV7-7 and TRBJ2-7, the full variable domain is GAGVSQSPRYKVTKRGQDVTLRCDPISSHATLYWYQQALGQGPEFLTYFNYEAQPDKSGLPSDRFSAERPEGSISTLTIQRTEQRDSAMYRCASSNRDRSFFYEQYFGPGTRLTVT.

The sample holds a few counts of this clone. The chain uses TRBV7-8 and TRBJ2-3, with TRBD1 matching 7 bases. V dropped 2 bases and J dropped 14; count of bases not matched to a gene: 10. Per germline, CDR1 SGHVS and CDR2 FQNEAQ. This CDR3 spans 13 amino acids. Written as DNA, the CDR3 is TGTGCCAGCAGCTTAACCACTGCACAGGGGTGGTATTTT. Its translation: CASSLTTAQGWYF.

The chain links TRBV18 to TRBJ2-3, with a possible D match to TRBD1 (6 bases). CDR3 size: 16 residues. Trimming took 2 bases from V and 0 from J, leaving 12 bases between them. The germline V gene encodes CDR1 KGHSH and CDR2 LQKENI. This CDR3 reads CASSPMGASSTDTQYF. CDR3 coding DNA: TGTGCCAGCTCACCAATGGGGGCTTCTAGCACAGATACGCAGTATTTT.

This clone was observed a few times. The CDR3 nucleotides read TGTGCCAGCAGCTTTGGACAGCCCTACGAGCAGTACTTC. This codes for CASSFGQPYEQYF. V gene TRBV5-6 combines with J gene TRBJ2-7; D might be TRBD1 (6 bases). Trimming cost V 2 bases and J 2 bases, with 8 bases left between them. The length of the CDR3 is 13 residues. From germline, CDR1 is SGHDT and CDR2 YYEEEE.

The rearrangement uses TRBV30 and TRBJ2-7; D possibly corresponds to TRBD1 (5 bases). Per the germline V gene, CDR1 is GTSNPN and CDR2 is SVGIG (reference sequence). Trimming took 0 bases from V and 1 from J, leaving 22 bases between them. This CDR3 region has 18 residues. CDR3 in amino acids: CAWSVKALVTGNSYEQYF. CDR3 nucleotides: TGTGCCTGGAGTGTAAAGGCCTTAGTTACAGGTAATTCCTACGAGCAGTACTTC.

This clone turned up a few times. The chain uses TRBV6-6 and TRBJ2-1, with a tentative D call TRBD2 (6 bases). This CDR3 has 14 amino acids. The germline V and J ends were trimmed by 4 bases and 8 bases, with 15 bases remaining between them. The germline V gene has CDR1 MNHNY and CDR2 SVGAGI (reference sequence). CDR3 residues: CASSSLLARDEQFF. The DNA of the CDR3 is TGTGCCAGCAGTTCCCTGCTAGCGCGTGATGAGCAGTTCTTC.

This clone was counted once. V is TRBV9 and J is TRBJ1-4, with no clear D. Trimming took 0 bases from V and 1 from J, leaving 10 bases between them. Germline V gene sequence: CDR1 SGDLS, CDR2 YYNGEE. The CDR3 consists of 16 residues. The DNA for the CDR3 is TGTGCCAGCAGCGTAGCAGCGGGCGGAACTAATGAAAAACTGTTTTTT. Translating gives CASSVAAGGTNEKLFF.

This sequence joins TRBV3-1 (or the pseudogene TRBV3-2) and TRBJ2-7; D is unclear. Germline V gene sequence: CDR1 LGHDT, CDR2 YNNKEL (reference sequence). The CDR3 consists of 12 residues. The V end lost 1 base, the J end lost 5 bases, and 6 bases lay between the germline ends. The CDR3 is CASSQVGNEQYF. The CDR3, as DNA: TGTGCCAGCAGCCAAGTGGGCAACGAGCAGTACTTC.

The rearrangement joins TRBV13 to TRBJ1-3; 7 bases are a match to TRBD1. The CDR3 totals 13 residues. Germline V gene sequence: CDR1 PRHDT, CDR2 FYEKMQ (reference sequence). V lost 5 bases, J lost 8 bases, and 6 bases stayed unmatched. The CDR3 nucleotides are TGTGCCAGCAGCGCAGACAGGGCTGACACCATATATTTT. Translating gives CASSADRADTIYF.

This clone has only one observation. The chain is built from TRBV3-1 (or the pseudogene TRBV3-2) and TRBJ2-3, with TRBD1 as a possible D gene (6 bases). The V gene lost 1 base and the J gene lost 2 bases, with 10 bases spanning the gap. The CDR3 runs to 15 residues. The germline V gene has CDR1 LGHDT and CDR2 YNNKEL (reference sequence). The CDR3 DNA sequence: TGTGCCAGCAGCCAAGCGAGGGGGATCACAGATACGCAGTATTTT. Its protein product is CASSQARGITDTQYF.

The V gene is TRBV3-1 (or the pseudogene TRBV3-2), the J gene TRBJ2-2, with 8 positions matching TRBD2. The CDR3 length is 16 residues. After removal of 0 bases from V and 6 bases from J, the junction contained 6 bases not matched to a gene. From germline, CDR1 is LGHDT and CDR2 YNNKEL (reference sequence). Here the CDR3 reads CASSQDGRGSAGELFF. The CDR3 DNA reads as TGTGCCAGCAGCCAAGACGGGAGGGGAAGCGCCGGGGAGCTGTTTTTT.